What follows describes a single T cell receptor (beta chain). Its antigen remains unidentified. No much larger clonotype is one base removed from it; base qualities were not supplied. This sample was taken from a study of type 1 regulatory T cells (dated by TCRdb to about 2021). With respect to the entire study: An in vitro protocol by which a Tr1-enriched, alloantigen-specific CD4 T cell product named T-allo10 was generated was characterized in the study. T-allo10 was under clinical evaluation in patients with hematological malignancies receiving allogeneic hematopoietic stem cell transplantation.

Including cysteine and phenylalanine, the CDR3 has 15 amino acids. The kept DNA is CDR3 alone, 45 bases in frame from the first base. V is pruned by 5 bases and J by 5 bases, leaving 5 bases of the junction without a gene match. Donor-derived T-allo10 cells were described as specific for host alloantigens, anergic, and capable of alloantigen-specific suppression. Sequencing was carried out with an Illumina MiSeq. In TCRdb, the public reads were trimmed at Q25 with fastp and aligned with MiXCR, with productive beta chains retained. For every CDR3 protein sequence, its rows merge into one entry that carries the most common genes and DNA. In all, the sample holds about 68,000 distinct CDR3 sequences, and around 60% of those were seen once. Of the sample, 7% to 9.5% is held by the ten largest clones.

This receptor was identified in a human donor in good health. The chain uses TRBV12-3 or TRBV12-4 and TRBJ2-2, with 10 bases matching TRBD1. Source material: cultured T cells, either the whole culture or a sorted T cell fraction (not recorded which). The intended sense of this specimen's cell subset or site label: Tr1-enriched cell product generated in vitro against host alloantigens. The nucleotide sequence is TGTGCCAGCAGTATGGGACAGGGGATGACCGGGGAGCTGTTTTTT. Its translation is CASSMGQGMTGELFF.